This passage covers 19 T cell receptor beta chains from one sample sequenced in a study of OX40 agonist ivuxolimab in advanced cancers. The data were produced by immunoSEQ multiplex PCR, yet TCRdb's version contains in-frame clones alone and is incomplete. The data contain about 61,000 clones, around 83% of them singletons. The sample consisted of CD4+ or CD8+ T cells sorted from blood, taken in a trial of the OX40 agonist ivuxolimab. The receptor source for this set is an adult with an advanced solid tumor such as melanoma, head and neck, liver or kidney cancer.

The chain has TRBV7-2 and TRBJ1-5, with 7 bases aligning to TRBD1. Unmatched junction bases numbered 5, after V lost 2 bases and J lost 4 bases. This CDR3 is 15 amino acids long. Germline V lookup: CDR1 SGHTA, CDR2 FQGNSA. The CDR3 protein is CASSLSGTVNQPQHF. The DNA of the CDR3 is TGTGCCAGCAGCTTATCCGGGACAGTTAATCAGCCCCAGCATTTT. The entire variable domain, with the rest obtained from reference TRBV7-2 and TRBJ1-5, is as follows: GAGVSQSPSNKVTEKGKDVELRCDPISGHTALYWYRQSLGQGLEFLIYFQGNSAPDKSGLPSDRFSAERTGGSVSTLTIQRTQQEDSAVYLCASSLSGTVNQPQHFGDGTRLSIL.

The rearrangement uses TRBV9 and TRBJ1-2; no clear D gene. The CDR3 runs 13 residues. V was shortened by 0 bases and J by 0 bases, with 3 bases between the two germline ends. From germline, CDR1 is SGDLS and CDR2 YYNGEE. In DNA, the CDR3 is TGTGCCAGCAGCGTAGGGACTAACTATGGCTACACCTTC. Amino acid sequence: CASSVGTNYGYTF.

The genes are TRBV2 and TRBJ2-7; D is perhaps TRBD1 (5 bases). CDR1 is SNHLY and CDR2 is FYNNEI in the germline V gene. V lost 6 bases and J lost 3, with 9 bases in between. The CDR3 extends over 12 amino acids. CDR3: CASRDSSYEQYF. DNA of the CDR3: TGTGCCAGCAGAGACAGCAGCTACGAGCAGTACTTC.

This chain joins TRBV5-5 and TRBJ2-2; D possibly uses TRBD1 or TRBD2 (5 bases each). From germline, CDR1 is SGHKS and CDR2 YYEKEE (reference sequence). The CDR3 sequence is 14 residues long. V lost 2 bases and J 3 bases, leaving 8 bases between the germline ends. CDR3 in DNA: TGTGCCAGCAGCTTTCTGGGGGACACCGGGGAGCTGTTTTTT. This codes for CASSFLGDTGELFF.

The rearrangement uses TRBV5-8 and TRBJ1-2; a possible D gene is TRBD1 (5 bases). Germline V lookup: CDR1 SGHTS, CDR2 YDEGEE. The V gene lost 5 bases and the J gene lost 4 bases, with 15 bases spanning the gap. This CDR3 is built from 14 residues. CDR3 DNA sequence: TGTGCCAGCAGGCCCTGGGACGCGAGCTATGGCTACACCTTC. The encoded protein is CASRPWDASYGYTF.

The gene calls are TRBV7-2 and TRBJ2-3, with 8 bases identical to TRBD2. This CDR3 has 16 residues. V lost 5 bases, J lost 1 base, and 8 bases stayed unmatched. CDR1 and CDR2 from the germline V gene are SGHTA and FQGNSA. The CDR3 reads CASSPGAGAGTDTQYF. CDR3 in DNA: TGTGCCAGCAGCCCAGGAGCGGGGGCCGGCACAGATACGCAGTATTTT.

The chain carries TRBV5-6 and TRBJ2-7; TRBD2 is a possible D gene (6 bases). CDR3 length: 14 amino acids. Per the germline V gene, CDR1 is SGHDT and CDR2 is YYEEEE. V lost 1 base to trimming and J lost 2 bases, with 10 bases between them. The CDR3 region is CASSLLRGPYEQYF. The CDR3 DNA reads TGTGCCAGCAGCTTGTTGCGGGGCCCCTACGAGCAGTACTTC.

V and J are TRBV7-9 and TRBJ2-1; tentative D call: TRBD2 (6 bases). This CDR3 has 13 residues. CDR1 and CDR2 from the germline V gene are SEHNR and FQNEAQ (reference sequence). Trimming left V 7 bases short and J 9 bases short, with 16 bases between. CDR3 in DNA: TGTGCCAGCACCCCGGGGGTTGGAGGTGAGCAGTTCTTC. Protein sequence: CASTPGVGGEQFF. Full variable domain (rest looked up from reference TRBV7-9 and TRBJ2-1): DTGVSQNPRHKITKRGQNVTFRCDPISEHNRLYWYRQTLGQGPEFLTYFQNEAQLEKSRLLSDRFSAERPKGSFSTLEIQRTEQGDSAMYLCASTPGVGGEQFFGPGTRLTVL.

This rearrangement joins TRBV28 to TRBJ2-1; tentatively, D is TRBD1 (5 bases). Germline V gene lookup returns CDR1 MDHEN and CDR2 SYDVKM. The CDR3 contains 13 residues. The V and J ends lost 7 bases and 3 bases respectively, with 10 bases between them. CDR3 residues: CASTSTGYNEQFF. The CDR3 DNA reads TGTGCCAGCACCTCTACAGGCTACAATGAGCAGTTCTTC.

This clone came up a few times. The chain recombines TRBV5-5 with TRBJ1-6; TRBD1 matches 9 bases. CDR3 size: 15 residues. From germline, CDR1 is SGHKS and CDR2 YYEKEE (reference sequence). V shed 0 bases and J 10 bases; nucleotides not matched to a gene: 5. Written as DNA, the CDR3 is TGTGCCAGCAGCTTGGAACAGGGGGCGCGATCACCCCTCCACTTT. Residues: CASSLEQGARSPLHF.

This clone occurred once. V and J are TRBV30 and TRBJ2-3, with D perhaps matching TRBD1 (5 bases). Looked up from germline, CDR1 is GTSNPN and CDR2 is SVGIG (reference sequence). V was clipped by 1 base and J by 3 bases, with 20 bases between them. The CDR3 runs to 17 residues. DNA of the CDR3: TGTGCCTGGAGTGATCTCCTGGGGCTAGTGGTTACAGATACGCAGTATTTT. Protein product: CAWSDLLGLVVTDTQYF.

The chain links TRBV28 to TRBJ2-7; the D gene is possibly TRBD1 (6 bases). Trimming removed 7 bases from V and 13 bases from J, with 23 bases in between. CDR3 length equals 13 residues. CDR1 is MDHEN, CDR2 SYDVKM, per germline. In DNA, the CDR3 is TGTGCCAGCACCGCACAGGGTGCGGATGTTGGTTACTTC. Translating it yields CASTAQGADVGYF.

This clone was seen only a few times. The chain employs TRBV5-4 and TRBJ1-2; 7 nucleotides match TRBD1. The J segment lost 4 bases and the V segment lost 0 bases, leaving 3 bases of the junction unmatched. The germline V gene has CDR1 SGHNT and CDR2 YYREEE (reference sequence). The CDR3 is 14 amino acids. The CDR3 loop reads CASSLGRTGYGYTF. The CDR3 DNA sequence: TGTGCCAGCAGCTTGGGTCGGACAGGCTATGGCTACACCTTC.

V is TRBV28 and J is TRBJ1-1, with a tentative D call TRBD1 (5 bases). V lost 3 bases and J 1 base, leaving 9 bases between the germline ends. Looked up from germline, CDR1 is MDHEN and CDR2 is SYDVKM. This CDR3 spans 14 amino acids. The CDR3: CASSLGLRNTEAFF. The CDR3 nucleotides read TGTGCCAGCAGTTTGGGACTGAGGAACACTGAAGCTTTCTTT.

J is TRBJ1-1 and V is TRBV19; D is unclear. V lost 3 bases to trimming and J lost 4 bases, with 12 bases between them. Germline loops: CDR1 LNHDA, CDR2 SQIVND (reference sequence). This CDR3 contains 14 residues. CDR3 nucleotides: TGTGCCAGTAGTATCGAGGGCGGTAGCACTGAAGCTTTCTTT. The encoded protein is CASSIEGGSTEAFF.

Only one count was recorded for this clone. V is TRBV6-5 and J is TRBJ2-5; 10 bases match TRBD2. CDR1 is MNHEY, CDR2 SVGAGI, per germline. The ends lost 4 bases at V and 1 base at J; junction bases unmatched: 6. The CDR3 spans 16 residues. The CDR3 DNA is TGTGCCAGCAGTTGGCAACTAGCGGGGCCCCAAGAGACCCAGTACTTC. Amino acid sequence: CASSWQLAGPQETQYF.

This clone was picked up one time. CDR3 DNA sequence: TGTGCCAGCAGCTCAGACAGGGACGGGCAGCCCCAGCATTTT. Translating it yields CASSSDRDGQPQHF. J is TRBJ1-5 and V is TRBV7-9; 7 bases fit TRBD1. In germline, CDR1 is SEHNR, CDR2 FQNEAQ (reference sequence). After removal of 4 bases from V and 7 bases from J, the junction contained 7 bases not matched to a gene. This CDR3 contains 14 residues.

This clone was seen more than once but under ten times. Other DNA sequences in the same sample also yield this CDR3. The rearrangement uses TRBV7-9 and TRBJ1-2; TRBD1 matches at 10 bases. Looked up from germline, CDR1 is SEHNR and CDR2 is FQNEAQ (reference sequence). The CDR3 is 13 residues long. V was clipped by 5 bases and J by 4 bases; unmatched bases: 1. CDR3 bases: TGTGCCAGCAGCGGACAGGGGGGCTATGGCTACACCTTC. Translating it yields CASSGQGGYGYTF.

This chain's CDR3 is CASSESGLGTQYF. Written as DNA, the CDR3 is TGTGCCAGCAGTGAATCTGGGTTAGGGACCCAGTACTTC. The rearrangement joins TRBV6-1 to TRBJ2-5; D not resolved. V lost 2 bases, J lost 7 bases, and 11 bases lay in between. This CDR3 is 13 amino acids long. The germline gives CDR1 MNHNS, CDR2 SASEGT.